The 6 T cell receptor beta chains in this list originate from one sample, sequenced in a study of post-analysis software for immune sequencing data. Study-wide points: The study found TRBV5-6, TRBV5-1 and TRBV20-1 among a few TRBV segments more frequent in patients than controls.

Prepared libraries of TCR beta cDNA carried unique molecular identifiers. TCRdb re-called the PCR reads through MiXCR, storing one row per CDR3 protein. The profile shows 430,000 or so distinct CDR3 sequences, approximately 38% of them singletons. These TCRs' antigens remain unknown. Sequencing was done on a sample of blood. The receptor source for this set is a girl aged 2 to 9 with multiple sclerosis.

The chain has TRBV15 and TRBJ2-5; 12 nucleotides agree with TRBD1. Judging by the DNA end, TRBJ2-7 fits better; the J call may be wrong. The CDR3 contains 15 residues. Germline values: CDR1 LNHNV, CDR2 YYDKDF (reference sequence). CDR3 sequence: CATSRTGTGGHEQYF. CDR3 nucleotide sequence: TGTGCCACCAGCAGGACCGGGACAGGGGGCCACGAGCAGTACTTC.

A few counts support this clonotype. The genes are TRBV15 and TRBJ2-5; D gene uncertain. CDR3 length: 15 amino acids. The V end lost 0 bases, the J end lost 2 bases, and 10 bases lay between the germline ends. Germline-derived CDR1 and CDR2 are LNHNV and YYDKDF (reference sequence). The CDR3 region is CATSRDLGKQETQYF. CDR3 coding DNA: TGTGCCACCAGCAGAGATCTCGGCAAGCAAGAGACCCAGTACTTC.

This clonotype was seen a single time. This sequence joins TRBV18 and TRBJ1-2; TRBD1 is a possible D gene (6 bases). Trimming shortened V by 5 bases and J by 0 bases, and 10 bases separated the two germline ends. The CDR3 consists of 14 residues. CDR1 and CDR2 (germline): KGHSH, LQKENI. This CDR3 reads CASSSTGTNYGYTF. For the CDR3, the DNA is TGTGCCAGCTCATCTACAGGGACTAACTATGGCTACACCTTC.

This clonotype was counted only a few times. V usage is TRBV10-3 and J usage is TRBJ2-3, with no clear D. Germline CDR1 ENHRY, CDR2 SYGVKD. Trimming removed 3 bases from V and 2 bases from J, with 6 bases in between. The CDR3 spans 13 residues. CDR3: CAISDTYTDTQYF. CDR3 nucleotide sequence: TGTGCCATCAGTGATACCTACACAGATACGCAGTATTTT.

The chain joins TRBV7-8 to TRBJ2-7, with 8 bases aligning to TRBD2. J was trimmed by 6 bases and V by 3 bases; bases with no gene match: 7. Germline CDR1 and CDR2: SGHVS and FQNEAQ. The CDR3 spans 14 residues. CDR3 residues: CASSFAGLAFEQYF. CDR3 nucleotide sequence: TGTGCCAGCAGCTTTGCCGGACTAGCTTTCGAGCAGTACTTC. The full variable domain, in which reference TRBV7-8 and TRBJ2-7 provide the parts outside the CDR3, is GAGVSQSPRYKVAKRGQDVALRCDPISGHVSLFWYQQALGQGPEFLTYFQNEAQLDKSGLPSDRFFAERPEGSVSTLKIQRTQQEDSAVYLCASSFAGLAFEQYFGPGTRLTVT.

This clonotype was picked up a small number of times. The V gene is TRBV29-1, the J gene TRBJ2-7; 7 bases line up with TRBD2. In germline, CDR1 is SQVTM, CDR2 ANQGSEA. CDR3 length equals 15 residues. V was clipped by 1 base and J by 5 bases; unmatched bases: 11. CDR3 loop: CSVEVPGREPDEQYF. CDR3 nucleotides: TGCAGCGTTGAAGTTCCAGGGAGGGAACCCGACGAGCAGTACTTC.